In its sample, the clone carrying this TCR beta chain was seen once. The antigen remains undetermined. This sample is drawn from a study of tumor-infiltrating lymphocytes in localized non-small cell lung cancer. Findings of the study overall: No link was found between tumor T-cell fraction and recurrence-free survival.

The method was immunoSEQ multiplex PCR; TCRdb's version includes in-frame clones alone and lacks a portion of them. Of about 13,000 clones listed, 79% were seen once; the top ten hold around 12%. The clonotype comes from a human donor with non-small cell lung cancer. The source material was lung tumor tissue.

The CDR3 DNA reads as TGTGCCAGCCAGGAGGGACTAGCGGTCTACAATGAGCAGTTCTTC. Its protein product is CASQEGLAVYNEQFF. This chain links TRBV2 with TRBJ2-1; 11 nucleotides agree with TRBD2. Germline V CDR1 and CDR2: SNHLY, FYNNEI. This CDR3 has 15 amino acids. The V gene end was trimmed by 8 bases and the J gene end by 3 bases; junction bases not matched to a gene: 6.